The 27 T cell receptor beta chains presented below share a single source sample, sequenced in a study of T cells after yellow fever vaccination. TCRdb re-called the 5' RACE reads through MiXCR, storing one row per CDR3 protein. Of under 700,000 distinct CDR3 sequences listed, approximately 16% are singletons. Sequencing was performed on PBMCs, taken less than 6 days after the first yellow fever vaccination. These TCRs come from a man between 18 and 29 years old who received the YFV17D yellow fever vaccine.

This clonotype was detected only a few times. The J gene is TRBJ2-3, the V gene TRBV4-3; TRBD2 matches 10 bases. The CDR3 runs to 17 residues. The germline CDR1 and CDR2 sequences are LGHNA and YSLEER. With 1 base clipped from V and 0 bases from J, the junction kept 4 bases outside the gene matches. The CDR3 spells CASSQGLAGVSTDTQYF. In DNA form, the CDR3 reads TGCGCCAGCAGCCAAGGACTAGCGGGTGTTAGCACAGATACGCAGTATTTT.

The CDR3 sequence: CSARYRGLQADTQYF. The CDR3 DNA reads as TGCAGTGCTAGGTACAGGGGCTTGCAGGCAGATACGCAGTATTTT. The chain carries TRBV20-1 and TRBJ2-3; 7 nucleotides line up with TRBD1. In germline, CDR1 is DFQATT, CDR2 SNEGSKA (reference sequence). The CDR3 extends over 15 amino acids. V was clipped by 3 bases and J by 4 bases; unmatched bases: 10.

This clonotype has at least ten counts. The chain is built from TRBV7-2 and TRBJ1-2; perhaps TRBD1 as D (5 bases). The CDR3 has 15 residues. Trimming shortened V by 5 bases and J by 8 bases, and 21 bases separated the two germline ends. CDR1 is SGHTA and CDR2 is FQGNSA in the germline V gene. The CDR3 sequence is CASSPPGGTQGGYTF. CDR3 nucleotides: TGTGCCAGCAGCCCCCCCGGGGGGACCCAAGGGGGCTACACCTTC. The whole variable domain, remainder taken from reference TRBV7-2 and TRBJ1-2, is GAGVSQSPSNKVTEKGKDVELRCDPISGHTALYWYRQSLGQGLEFLIYFQGNSAPDKSGLPSDRFSAERTGGSVSTLTIQRTQQEDSAVYLCASSPPGGTQGGYTFGSGTRLTVV.

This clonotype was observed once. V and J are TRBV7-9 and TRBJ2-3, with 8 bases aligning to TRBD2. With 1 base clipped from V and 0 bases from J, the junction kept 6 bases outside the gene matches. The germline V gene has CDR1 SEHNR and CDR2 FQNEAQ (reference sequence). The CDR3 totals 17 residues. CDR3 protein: CASSLGVAGISTDTQYF. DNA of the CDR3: TGTGCCAGCAGCTTAGGGGTAGCGGGGATTAGCACAGATACGCAGTATTTT.

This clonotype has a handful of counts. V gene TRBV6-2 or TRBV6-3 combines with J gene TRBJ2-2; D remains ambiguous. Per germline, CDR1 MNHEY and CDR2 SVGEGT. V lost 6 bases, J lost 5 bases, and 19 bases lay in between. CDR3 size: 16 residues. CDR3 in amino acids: CASRRISGSSTGELFF. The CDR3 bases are TGTGCCAGCAGGAGAATCTCCGGGTCATCAACCGGGGAGCTGTTTTTT.

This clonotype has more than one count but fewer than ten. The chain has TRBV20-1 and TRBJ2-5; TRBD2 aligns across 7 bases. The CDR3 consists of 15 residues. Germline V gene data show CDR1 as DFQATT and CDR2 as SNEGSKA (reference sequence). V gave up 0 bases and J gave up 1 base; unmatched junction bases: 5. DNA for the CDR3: TGCAGTGCTAGAGATGGGAGGGGCCCCCAAGAGACCCAGTACTTC. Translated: CSARDGRGPQETQYF.

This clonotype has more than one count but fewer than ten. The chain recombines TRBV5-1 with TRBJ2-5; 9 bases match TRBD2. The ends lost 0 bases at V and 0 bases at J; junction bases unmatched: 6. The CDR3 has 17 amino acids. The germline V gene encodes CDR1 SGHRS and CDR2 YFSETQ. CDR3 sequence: CASSLVPSGGYQETQYF. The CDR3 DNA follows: TGCGCCAGCAGCTTGGTTCCCAGCGGGGGGTACCAAGAGACCCAGTACTTC.

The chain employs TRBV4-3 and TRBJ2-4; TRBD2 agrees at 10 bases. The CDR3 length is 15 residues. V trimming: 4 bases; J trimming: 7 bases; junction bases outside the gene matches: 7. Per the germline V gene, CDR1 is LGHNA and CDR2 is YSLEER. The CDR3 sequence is CASSRSGGARNIQYF. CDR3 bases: TGCGCCAGCAGCCGCAGCGGGGGGGCCAGGAACATTCAGTACTTC.

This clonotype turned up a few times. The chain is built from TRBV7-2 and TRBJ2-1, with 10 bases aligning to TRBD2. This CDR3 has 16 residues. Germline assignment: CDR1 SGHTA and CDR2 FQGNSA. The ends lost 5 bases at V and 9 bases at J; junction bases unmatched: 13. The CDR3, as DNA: TGTGCCAGCAGCCCGATGGGGGAGCGGGGGGGCAGTGAGCAGTTCTTC. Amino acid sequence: CASSPMGERGGSEQFF.

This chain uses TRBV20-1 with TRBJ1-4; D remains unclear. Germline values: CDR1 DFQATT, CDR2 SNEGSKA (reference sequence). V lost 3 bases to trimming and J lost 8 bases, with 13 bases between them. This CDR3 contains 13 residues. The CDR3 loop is CSASANAAEKLFF. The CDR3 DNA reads TGCAGTGCTAGTGCGAACGCGGCCGAAAAACTGTTTTTT.

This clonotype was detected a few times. CDR3 in DNA: TGTGCCAGCAGCCTCCACAGCGGGGGGATCACAGATACGCAGTATTTT. This translates into CASSLHSGGITDTQYF. The chain combines TRBV7-2 with TRBJ2-3; 9 positions match TRBD2. Germline lookup yields CDR1 SGHTA and CDR2 FQGNSA. J gave up 2 bases and V 5 bases, and 8 bases lay outside the gene matches. This CDR3 comprises 16 residues.

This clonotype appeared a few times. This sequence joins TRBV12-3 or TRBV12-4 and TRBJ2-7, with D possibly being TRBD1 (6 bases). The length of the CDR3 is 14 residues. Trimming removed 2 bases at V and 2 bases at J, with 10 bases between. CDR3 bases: TGTGCCAGCAGTTTATCAGGGGCCCCCTACGAGCAGTACTTC. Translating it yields CASSLSGAPYEQYF.

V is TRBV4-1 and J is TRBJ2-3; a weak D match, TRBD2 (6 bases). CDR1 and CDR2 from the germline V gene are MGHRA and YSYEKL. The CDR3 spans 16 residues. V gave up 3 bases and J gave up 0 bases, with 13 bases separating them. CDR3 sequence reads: CASSQLGTSSTDTQYF. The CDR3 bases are TGCGCCAGCAGCCAGCTAGGGACTTCGAGCACAGATACGCAGTATTTT.

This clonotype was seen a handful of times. The CDR3 DNA is TGCGCCAGCAGCTTACAGGGGGGTATCTACGAGCAGTACTTC. Its translation is CASSLQGGIYEQYF. The V and J genes are TRBV5-1 and TRBJ2-7, with 8 nucleotides matching TRBD1. Germline V gives CDR1 SGHRS, CDR2 YFSETQ. The junction had 4 bases not matched to a gene; V was cut back by 2 bases and J by 3 bases. CDR3 length: 14 amino acids.

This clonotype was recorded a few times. CDR3 in amino acids: CASSSHSDRGNQPQHF. DNA of the CDR3: TGTGCCAGCAGCTCTCACTCTGACAGGGGCAATCAGCCCCAGCATTTT. The chain uses TRBV7-9 and TRBJ1-5; TRBD1 matches 7 bases. With V trimmed by 4 bases and J by 2 bases, 8 bases remained unmatched. Germline V gene data show CDR1 as SEHNR and CDR2 as FQNEAQ (reference sequence). CDR3 length: 16 amino acids.

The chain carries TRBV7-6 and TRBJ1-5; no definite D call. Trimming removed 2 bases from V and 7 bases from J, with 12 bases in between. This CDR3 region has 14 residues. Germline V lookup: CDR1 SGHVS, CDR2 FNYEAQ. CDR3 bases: TGTGCCAGCAGCTTATCCCCGAACGGCCAGCCCCAGCATTTT. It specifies CASSLSPNGQPQHF.

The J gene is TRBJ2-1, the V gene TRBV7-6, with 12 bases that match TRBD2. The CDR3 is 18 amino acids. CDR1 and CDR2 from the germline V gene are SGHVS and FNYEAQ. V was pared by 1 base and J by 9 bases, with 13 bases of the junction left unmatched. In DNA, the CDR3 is TGTGCCAGCAGCTTAGTTCCCCAACGACTAGCGGGGGAAGGTGAGCAGTTCTTC. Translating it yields CASSLVPQRLAGEGEQFF.

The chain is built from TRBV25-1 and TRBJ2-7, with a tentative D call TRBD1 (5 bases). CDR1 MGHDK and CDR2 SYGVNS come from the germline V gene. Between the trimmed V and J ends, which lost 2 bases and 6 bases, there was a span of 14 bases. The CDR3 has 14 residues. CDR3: CASSEVQGWVEQYF. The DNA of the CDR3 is TGTGCCAGCAGTGAAGTTCAGGGTTGGGTCGAGCAGTACTTC.

CDR3 nucleotide sequence: TGTGCCAGCAGCTTGCGTCCGGGGCCGGGTGGCGAGCAGTACGTC. It is translated as CASSLRPGPGGEQYV. The chain combines TRBV5-8 with TRBJ2-7; perhaps D is TRBD1 or TRBD2 (5 bases each). Germline V gene sequence: CDR1 SGHTS, CDR2 YDEGEE. The germline V and J ends were trimmed by 1 base and 6 bases, with 17 bases remaining between them. The CDR3 is 15 residues long.

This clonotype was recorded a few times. The CDR3 DNA reads TGTGCCAGCAGCCCTTCTGTTGTGTACAATGAGCAGTTCTTC. Encoded protein: CASSPSVVYNEQFF. The J gene is TRBJ2-1, the V gene TRBV5-6, with D unclear. Germline lookup yields CDR1 SGHDT and CDR2 YYEEEE. The V end lost 4 bases, the J end lost 4 bases, and 12 bases lay between the germline ends. CDR3 length: 14 residues.

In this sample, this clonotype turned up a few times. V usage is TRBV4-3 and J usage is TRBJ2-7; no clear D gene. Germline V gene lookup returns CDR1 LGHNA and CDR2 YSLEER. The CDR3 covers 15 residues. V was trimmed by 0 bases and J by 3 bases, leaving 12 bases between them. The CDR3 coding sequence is TGCGCCAGCAGCCAAGATATTGTGGGCAACTACGAGCAGTACTTC. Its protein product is CASSQDIVGNYEQYF.

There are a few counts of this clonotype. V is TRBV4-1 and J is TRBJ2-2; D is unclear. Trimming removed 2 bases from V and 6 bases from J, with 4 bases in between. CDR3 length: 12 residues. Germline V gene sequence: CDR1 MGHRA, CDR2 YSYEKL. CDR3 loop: CASSQRAGELFF. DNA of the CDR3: TGCGCCAGCAGCCAAAGGGCCGGGGAGCTGTTTTTT.

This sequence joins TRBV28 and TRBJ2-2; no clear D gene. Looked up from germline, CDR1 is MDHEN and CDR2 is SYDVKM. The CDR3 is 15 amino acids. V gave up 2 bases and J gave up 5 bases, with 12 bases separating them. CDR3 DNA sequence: TGTGCCAGCAGTTTACCGGTCAGACGAACCGGGGAGCTGTTTTTT. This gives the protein CASSLPVRRTGELFF. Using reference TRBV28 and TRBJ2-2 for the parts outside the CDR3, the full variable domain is DVKVTQSSRYLVKRTGEKVFLECVQDMDHENMFWYRQDPGLGLRLIYFSYDVKMKEKGDIPEGYSVSREKKERFSLILESASTNQTSMYLCASSLPVRRTGELFFGEGSRLTVL.

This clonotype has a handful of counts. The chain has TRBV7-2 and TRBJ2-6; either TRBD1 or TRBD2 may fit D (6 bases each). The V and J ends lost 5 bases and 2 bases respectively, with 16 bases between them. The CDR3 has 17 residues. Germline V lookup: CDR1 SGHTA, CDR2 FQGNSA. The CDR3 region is CASSPRGPRAGANVLTF. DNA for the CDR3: TGTGCCAGCAGCCCCCGGGGGCCCAGGGCTGGGGCCAACGTCCTGACTTTC.

CDR3 region: CASSLFQGADYGYTF. The CDR3 region has the DNA TGTGCCAGCAGCTTATTCCAGGGGGCGGACTATGGCTACACCTTC. The chain combines TRBV11-2 with TRBJ1-2; 8 bases map to TRBD1. CDR1 is SGHAT, CDR2 FQNNGV, per germline. J gave up 3 bases and V 2 bases, and 5 bases lay outside the gene matches. This CDR3 has 15 amino acids.

The CDR3 here is CASSQDFLVVGMNTEAFF. The CDR3 nucleotides read TGCGCCAGCAGCCAAGATTTCCTAGTTGTGGGGATGAACACTGAAGCTTTCTTT. The chain is built from TRBV4-1 and TRBJ1-1, with D unresolved. In germline, CDR1 is MGHRA, CDR2 YSYEKL. This CDR3 has 18 residues. Trimming shortened V by 0 bases and J by 0 bases, and 17 bases separated the two germline ends.

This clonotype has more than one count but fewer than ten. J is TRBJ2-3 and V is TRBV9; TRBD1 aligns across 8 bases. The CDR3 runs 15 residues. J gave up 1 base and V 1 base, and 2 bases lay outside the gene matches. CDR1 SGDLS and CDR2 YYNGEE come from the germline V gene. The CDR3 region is CASSVRTGRTDTQYF. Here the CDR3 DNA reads TGTGCCAGCAGCGTAAGGACAGGGCGCACAGATACGCAGTATTTT.